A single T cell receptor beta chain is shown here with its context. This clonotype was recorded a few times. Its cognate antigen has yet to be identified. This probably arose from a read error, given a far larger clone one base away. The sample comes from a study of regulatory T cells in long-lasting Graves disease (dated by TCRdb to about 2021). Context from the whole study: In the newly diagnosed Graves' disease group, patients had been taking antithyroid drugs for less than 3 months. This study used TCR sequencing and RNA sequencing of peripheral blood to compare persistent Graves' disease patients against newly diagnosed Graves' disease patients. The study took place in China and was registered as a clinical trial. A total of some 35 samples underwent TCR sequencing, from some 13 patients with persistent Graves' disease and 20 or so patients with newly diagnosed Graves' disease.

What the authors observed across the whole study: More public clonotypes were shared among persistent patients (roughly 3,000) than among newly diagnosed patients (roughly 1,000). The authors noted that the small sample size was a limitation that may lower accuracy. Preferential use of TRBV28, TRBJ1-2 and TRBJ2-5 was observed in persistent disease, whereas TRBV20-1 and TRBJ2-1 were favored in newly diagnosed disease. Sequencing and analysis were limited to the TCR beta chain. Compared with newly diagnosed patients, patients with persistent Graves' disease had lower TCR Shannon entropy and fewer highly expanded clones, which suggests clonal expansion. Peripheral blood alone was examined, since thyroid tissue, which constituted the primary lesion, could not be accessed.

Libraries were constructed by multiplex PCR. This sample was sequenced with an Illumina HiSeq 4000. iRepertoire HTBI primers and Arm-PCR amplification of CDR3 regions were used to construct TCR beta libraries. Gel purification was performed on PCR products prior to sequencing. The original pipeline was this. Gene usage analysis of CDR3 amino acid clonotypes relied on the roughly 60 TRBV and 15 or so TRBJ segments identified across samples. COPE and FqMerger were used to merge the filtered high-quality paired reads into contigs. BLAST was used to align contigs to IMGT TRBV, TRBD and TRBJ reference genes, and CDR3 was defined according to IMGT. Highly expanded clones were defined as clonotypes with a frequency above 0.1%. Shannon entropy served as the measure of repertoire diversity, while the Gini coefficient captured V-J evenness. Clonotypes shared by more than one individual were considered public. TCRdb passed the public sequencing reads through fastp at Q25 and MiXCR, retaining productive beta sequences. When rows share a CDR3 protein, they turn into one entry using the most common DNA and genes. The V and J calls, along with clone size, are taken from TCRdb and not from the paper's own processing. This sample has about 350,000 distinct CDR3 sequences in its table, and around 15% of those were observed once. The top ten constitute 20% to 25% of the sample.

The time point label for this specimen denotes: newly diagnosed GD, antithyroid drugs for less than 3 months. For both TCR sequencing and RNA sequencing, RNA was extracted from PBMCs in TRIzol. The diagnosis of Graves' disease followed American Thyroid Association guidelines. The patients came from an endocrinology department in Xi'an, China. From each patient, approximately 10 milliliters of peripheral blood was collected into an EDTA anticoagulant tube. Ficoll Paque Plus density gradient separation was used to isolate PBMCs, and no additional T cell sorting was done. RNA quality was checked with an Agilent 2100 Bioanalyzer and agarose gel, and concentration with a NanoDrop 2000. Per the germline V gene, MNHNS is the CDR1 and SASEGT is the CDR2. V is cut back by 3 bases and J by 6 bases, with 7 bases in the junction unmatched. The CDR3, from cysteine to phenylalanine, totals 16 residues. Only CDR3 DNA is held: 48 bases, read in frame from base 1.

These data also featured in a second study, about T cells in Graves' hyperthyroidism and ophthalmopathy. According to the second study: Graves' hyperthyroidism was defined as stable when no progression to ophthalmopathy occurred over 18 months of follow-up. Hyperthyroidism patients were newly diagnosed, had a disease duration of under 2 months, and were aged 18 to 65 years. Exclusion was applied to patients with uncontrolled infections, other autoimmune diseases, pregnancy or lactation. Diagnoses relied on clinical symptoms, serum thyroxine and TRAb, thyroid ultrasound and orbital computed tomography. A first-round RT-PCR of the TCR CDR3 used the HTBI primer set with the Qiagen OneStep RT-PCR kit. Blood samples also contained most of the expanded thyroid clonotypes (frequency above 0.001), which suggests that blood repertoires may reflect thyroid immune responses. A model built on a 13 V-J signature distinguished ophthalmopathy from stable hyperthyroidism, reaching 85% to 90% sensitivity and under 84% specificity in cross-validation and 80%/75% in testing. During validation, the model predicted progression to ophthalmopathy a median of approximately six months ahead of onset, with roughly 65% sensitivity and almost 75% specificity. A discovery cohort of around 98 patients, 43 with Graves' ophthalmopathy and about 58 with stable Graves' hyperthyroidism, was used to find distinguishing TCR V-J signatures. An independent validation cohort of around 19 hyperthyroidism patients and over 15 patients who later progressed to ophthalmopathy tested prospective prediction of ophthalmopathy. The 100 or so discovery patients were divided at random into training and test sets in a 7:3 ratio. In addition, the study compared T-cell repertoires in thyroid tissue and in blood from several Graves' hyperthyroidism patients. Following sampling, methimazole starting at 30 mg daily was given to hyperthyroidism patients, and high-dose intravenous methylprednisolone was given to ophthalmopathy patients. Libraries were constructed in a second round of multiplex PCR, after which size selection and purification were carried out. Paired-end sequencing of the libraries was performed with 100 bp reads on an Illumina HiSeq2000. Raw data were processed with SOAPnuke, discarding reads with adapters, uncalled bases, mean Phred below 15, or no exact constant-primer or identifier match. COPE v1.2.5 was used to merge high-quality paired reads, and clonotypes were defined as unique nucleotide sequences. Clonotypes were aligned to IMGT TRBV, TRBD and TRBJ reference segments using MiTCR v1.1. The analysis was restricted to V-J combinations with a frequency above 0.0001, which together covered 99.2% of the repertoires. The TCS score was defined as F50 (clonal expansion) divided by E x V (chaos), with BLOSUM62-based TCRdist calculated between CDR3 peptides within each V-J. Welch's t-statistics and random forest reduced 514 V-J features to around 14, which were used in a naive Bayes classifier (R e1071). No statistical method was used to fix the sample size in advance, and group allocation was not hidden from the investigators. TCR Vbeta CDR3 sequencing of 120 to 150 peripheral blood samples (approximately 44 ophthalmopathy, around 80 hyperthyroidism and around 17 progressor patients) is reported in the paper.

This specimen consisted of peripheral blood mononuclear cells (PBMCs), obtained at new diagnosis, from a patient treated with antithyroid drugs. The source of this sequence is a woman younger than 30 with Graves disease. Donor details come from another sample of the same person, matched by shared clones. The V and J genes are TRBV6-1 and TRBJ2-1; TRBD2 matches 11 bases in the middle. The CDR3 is CASSDDTSGGPNEQFF. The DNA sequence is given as TGTGCCAGCAGTGATGACACTAGCGGGGGCCCCAATGAGCAGTTCTTC.